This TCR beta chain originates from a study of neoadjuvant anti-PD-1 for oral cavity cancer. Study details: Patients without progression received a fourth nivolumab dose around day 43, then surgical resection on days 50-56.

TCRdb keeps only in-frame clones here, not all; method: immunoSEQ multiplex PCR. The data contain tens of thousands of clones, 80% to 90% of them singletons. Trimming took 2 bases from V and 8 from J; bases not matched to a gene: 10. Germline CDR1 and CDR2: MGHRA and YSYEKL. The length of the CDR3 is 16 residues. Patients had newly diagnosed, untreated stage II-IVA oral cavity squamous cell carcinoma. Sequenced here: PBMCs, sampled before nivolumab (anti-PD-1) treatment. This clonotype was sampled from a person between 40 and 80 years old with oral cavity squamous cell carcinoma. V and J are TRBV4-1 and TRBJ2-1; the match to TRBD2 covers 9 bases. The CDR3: CASSQLAGIEGYEQFF. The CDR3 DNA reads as TGCGCCAGCAGCCAACTAGCGGGAATAGAGGGCTATGAGCAGTTCTTC.